This record concerns one T cell receptor beta chain sequence. Germline V CDR1 and CDR2: SEHNR, FQNEAQ (reference sequence). The CDR3 covers 11 residues. Trimming removed 5 bases from V and 5 bases from J, with 6 bases in between. Libraries were prepared by immunoSEQ multiplex PCR; TCRdb keeps only in-frame clonotypes and omits some of them. This table holds 200,000 to 250,000 clones, roughly 90% found once. This sample stems from a study of blood T cell repertoires in COVID-19. At the level of the study: In each case, the material was cDNA or gDNA derived from T cells, B-cell-depleted T cells, or PBMCs.

Specimen: peripheral blood. The clonotype was recovered from a man aged 60 to 69 who had recovered from COVID-19. The chain recombines TRBV7-9 with TRBJ2-5, with D possibly TRBD2 on 5 matching bases. The CDR3 coding sequence is TGTGCCAGCAGCCCGGGGGAGACCCAGTACTTC. This translates into CASSPGETQYF. The full variable domain, with the rest looked up from reference TRBV7-9 and TRBJ2-5, is DTGVSQNPRHKITKRGQNVTFRCDPISEHNRLYWYRQTLGQGPEFLTYFQNEAQLEKSRLLSDRFSAERPKGSFSTLEIQRTEQGDSAMYLCASSPGETQYFGPGTRLLVL.